These 31 T cell receptor beta chains came from one sample sequenced in a study of blood T cells in healthy people across ages. With a J-beta primer mix and a sample-barcoded 5' primer, a second PCR ran 7 to 11 cycles. A single record per CDR3 protein comes from TCRdb applying MiXCR to the 5' RACE reads. Found here are 1.5 million to 2 million distinct CDR3 sequences, under 30% of them singletons; the top ten hold more than 6%. The sequencing input was blood. The receptor source for this set is a woman in her 30s in good health.

The chain is built from TRBV5-5 and TRBJ1-2; D gene unclear. Germline assignment: CDR1 SGHKS and CDR2 YYEKEE (reference sequence). The CDR3 is made up of 15 amino acids. V shed 3 bases and J shed 2 bases, with 14 bases lying between them. The CDR3 reads CASSSTWSGNYGYTF. The CDR3 nucleotides are TGTGCCAGCAGCTCCACCTGGTCGGGCAACTATGGCTACACCTTC.

This clonotype was seen ten or more times. This chain joins TRBV3-1 and TRBJ2-5; the D is unclear. V shed 4 bases and J shed 7 bases, with 10 bases lying between them. Germline CDR1 and CDR2: LGHDT and YNNKEL (reference sequence). This CDR3 comprises 12 residues. The chain's CDR3 is CASSPMPGTQYF. CDR3 DNA sequence: TGTGCCAGCAGCCCTATGCCAGGGACCCAGTACTTC.

This clonotype was counted many times. The CDR3 DNA follows: TGTGCCAGCTCACCAGGGCATCGAGAGACCCAGTACTTC. It is translated as CASSPGHRETQYF. The V call is TRBV7-2, the J call TRBJ2-5; perhaps TRBD1 as D (5 bases). Germline V gene data show CDR1 as SGHTA and CDR2 as FQGNSA. V was clipped by 8 bases and J by 4 bases, with 14 bases between them. The CDR3 has 13 residues.

This clonotype was observed at least ten times. The J gene is TRBJ2-7, the V gene TRBV29-1; D gene unclear. The ends were cut back, 4 bases at V and 0 bases at J, with 13 bases in the middle. From germline, CDR1 is SQVTM and CDR2 ANQGSEA. The CDR3 sequence is 14 residues long. As DNA, the CDR3 is TGCAGCGTTGGTGGTGGGAAACTCTCCTACGAGCAGTACTTC. Protein sequence: CSVGGGKLSYEQYF.

The gene calls are TRBV5-1 and TRBJ2-7, with 8 nucleotides matching TRBD1. Germline assignment: CDR1 SGHRS and CDR2 YFSETQ. The V gene end was trimmed by 0 bases and the J gene end by 5 bases; junction bases not matched to a gene: 7. This CDR3 comprises 15 residues. For the CDR3, the DNA is TGCGCCAGCAGCTTGGGTGGACAGGGTCTCAACGAGCAGTACTTC. Amino acid sequence: CASSLGGQGLNEQYF.

This clonotype was recorded a few times. The chain couples TRBV7-6 to TRBJ2-1; 9 positions match TRBD1. The trim removed 6 bases at V and 5 bases at J, leaving 8 bases unmatched. This CDR3 has 15 amino acids. The germline gives CDR1 SGHVS, CDR2 FNYEAQ. CDR3 in DNA: TGTGCCAGCAGGCCCGGACAGGGGCGGAACAATGAGCAGTTCTTC. Translating gives CASRPGQGRNNEQFF.

This sequence joins TRBV20-1 and TRBJ2-7, with 7 bases fitting TRBD1. V trimming: 3 bases; J trimming: 2 bases; junction bases outside the gene matches: 4. This CDR3 region has 13 residues. Germline V gene lookup returns CDR1 DFQATT and CDR2 SNEGSKA (reference sequence). This chain's CDR3 is CSASGDSPYEQYF. CDR3 bases: TGCAGTGCTAGTGGGGACAGTCCCTACGAGCAGTACTTC.

This clonotype was recorded many times. The V and J genes are TRBV20-1 and TRBJ2-7; the D gene could be TRBD1 or TRBD2 (5 bases each). Germline values: CDR1 DFQATT, CDR2 SNEGSKA (reference sequence). With 6 bases removed from V and 1 base from J, the gap between germline ends came to 25 bases. The CDR3 covers 17 residues. The CDR3 DNA sequence: TGCAGTGCCCCCTTTACCGGGACCGGGTACGTGTCCTACGAGCAGTACTTC. Protein product: CSAPFTGTGYVSYEQYF.

The CDR3 region has the DNA TGTGCCAGCGGCAGCATGGGGGGGCCGGTTGAGACCCAGTACTTC. Translating gives CASGSMGGPVETQYF. V gene TRBV27 combines with J gene TRBJ2-5, with D possibly TRBD2 on 7 matching bases. V lost 8 bases, J lost 5 bases, and 21 bases lay in between. The CDR3 is made up of 15 amino acids. CDR1 MNHEY and CDR2 SMNVEV come from the germline V gene (reference sequence).

The chain carries TRBV11-2 and TRBJ2-1, with D possibly TRBD2 on 5 matching bases. Trimming removed 0 bases at V and 10 bases at J, with 10 bases between. The germline V gene has CDR1 SGHAT and CDR2 FQNNGV. The CDR3 spans 13 residues. CDR3 loop: CASSLDGGLEQFF. The CDR3 DNA reads as TGTGCCAGCAGCTTAGATGGCGGACTCGAGCAGTTCTTC. Full variable domain (rest looked up from reference TRBV11-2 and TRBJ2-1): EAGVAQSPRYKIIEKRQSVAFWCNPISGHATLYWYQQILGQGPKLLIQFQNNGVVDDSQLPKDRFSAERLKGVDSTLKIQPAKLEDSAVYLCASSLDGGLEQFFGPGTRLTVL.

This clonotype has a handful of counts. Here the CDR3 DNA reads TGTGCCAGCAGCCAAGATTCCGACACCCCAGCGGACACCGGGGAGCTGTTTTTT. This encodes CASSQDSDTPADTGELFF. The chain carries TRBV14 and TRBJ2-2, with D possibly matching TRBD2 (5 bases). Germline lookup yields CDR1 SGHDN and CDR2 FVKESK. This CDR3 contains 18 residues. Trimming removed 0 bases at V and 3 bases at J, with 17 bases between.

The V gene is TRBV6-2 or TRBV6-3, the J gene TRBJ2-3, with no clear D. The length of the CDR3 is 12 residues. CDR1 and CDR2 from the germline V gene are MNHEY and SVGEGT. Trimming removed 8 bases at V and 6 bases at J, with 12 bases between. The CDR3 sequence is CASGDVADTQYF. As DNA, the CDR3 is TGTGCCAGCGGGGATGTGGCTGATACGCAGTATTTT.

This chain links TRBV10-3 with TRBJ2-1; D is tentatively TRBD1 or TRBD2 (6 bases each). Looked up from germline, CDR1 is ENHRY and CDR2 is SYGVKD. This CDR3 has 14 amino acids. The germline V and J ends were trimmed by 7 bases and 7 bases, with 17 bases remaining between them. CDR3 in DNA: TGTGCCATCAAGGGGCCGGGGGCTGAAAATGAGCAGTTCTTC. As protein: CAIKGPGAENEQFF.

This clonotype was detected ten times or more. The chain joins TRBV6-1 to TRBJ2-7; 11 nucleotides match TRBD1. CDR3 length: 15 amino acids. V was pared by 0 bases and J by 5 bases, with 3 bases of the junction left unmatched. Germline loops: CDR1 MNHNS, CDR2 SASEGT. DNA for the CDR3: TGTGCCAGCAGTGAAGCCCGGGACAGGGGGGACGAGCAGTACTTC. Translation gives CASSEARDRGDEQYF.

The rearrangement links TRBV20-1 to TRBJ2-5, with 10 bases that match TRBD2. The CDR3 length is 16 residues. The ends lost 0 bases at V and 5 bases at J; junction bases unmatched: 9. In germline, CDR1 is DFQATT, CDR2 SNEGSKA (reference sequence). This CDR3 is CSAREASGGIKETQYF. In DNA, the CDR3 is TGCAGTGCTAGAGAGGCTAGCGGGGGCATCAAGGAGACCCAGTACTTC.

The chain uses TRBV20-1 and TRBJ1-3, with 9 bases lining up with TRBD1. V shed 1 base, J shed 1 base, and the junction held 2 bases outside the gene matches. CDR3 size: 15 residues. CDR1 DFQATT and CDR2 SNEGSKA come from the germline V gene (reference sequence). The CDR3 nucleotides read TGCAGTGCTAGAGGGGACAGGGCGTCTGGAAACACCATATATTTT. It encodes CSARGDRASGNTIYF.

The chain is built from TRBV29-1 and TRBJ2-1; TRBD1 agrees at 9 bases. CDR1 is SQVTM, CDR2 ANQGSEA, per germline. The CDR3 is 19 residues long. The trim removed 4 bases at V and 9 bases at J, leaving 25 bases unmatched. DNA of the CDR3: TGCAGCGTTGTGAGGGCTGGGGTCGGACAGGGGTCTTCGGTGGGTGAGCAGTTCTTC. This gives the protein CSVVRAGVGQGSSVGEQFF.

This clonotype has a handful of counts. This sequence joins TRBV20-1 and TRBJ2-5, with unresolved D. Trimming took 2 bases from V and 5 from J, leaving 6 bases between them. This CDR3 has 11 amino acids. Germline V gene data show CDR1 as DFQATT and CDR2 as SNEGSKA (reference sequence). The DNA for the CDR3 is TGCAGTGCTAGAAGCCTGGAGACCCAGTACTTC. Encoded protein: CSARSLETQYF.

This clonotype showed up many times. The CDR3, as DNA: TGTGCCAGCAGCTCTCCGGGAGCCTCCTACGAGCAGTACTTC. Translating gives CASSSPGASYEQYF. The gene calls are TRBV5-6 and TRBJ2-7; TRBD2 is a possible D gene (6 bases). Germline V gives CDR1 SGHDT, CDR2 YYEEEE. The CDR3 loop spans 14 amino acids. The germline V and J ends were trimmed by 3 bases and 0 bases, with 10 bases remaining between them.

Remarks on this clonotype: A much larger clone differs from this one at a single base, so this may be a read error. J is TRBJ2-5 and V is TRBV7-2; 13 bases fit TRBD2. The CDR3 contains 15 residues. Germline assignment: CDR1 SGHTA and CDR2 FQGNSA. In DNA, the CDR3 is TGTGCCTGCAGCTTAGGGACTAGCGGGACGAAGACCCAGTACTTC. As protein: CACSLGTSGTKTQYF. The complete variable domain, with remaining parts taken from reference TRBV7-2 and TRBJ2-5, reads GAGVSQSPSNKVTEKGKDVELRCDPISGHTALYWYRQSLGQGLEFLIYFQGNSAPDKSGLPSDRFSAERTGGSVSTLTIQRTQQEDSAVYLCACSLGTSGTKTQYFGPGTRLLVL.

The chain combines TRBV12-3 or TRBV12-4 with TRBJ2-1; D is possibly TRBD1 or TRBD2 (5 bases each). The CDR3 has 14 residues. With 5 bases removed from V and 4 bases from J, the gap between germline ends came to 12 bases. The DNA of the CDR3 is TGTGCCAGCAGTGCCCGGGACCTATACAATGAGCAGTTCTTC. This encodes CASSARDLYNEQFF.

The gene calls are TRBV11-3 and TRBJ2-3; D may be TRBD1 (5 bases). This CDR3 has 15 amino acids. Between the trimmed V and J ends, which lost 4 bases and 3 bases, there was a span of 14 bases. Germline-derived CDR1 and CDR2 are SGHNT and YENEEA. Here the CDR3 DNA reads TGTGCCAGCAGCTCCAGGGCGGCCCAAACAGATACGCAGTATTTT. Translation gives CASSSRAAQTDTQYF.

Many counts were recorded for this clonotype. The chain links TRBV7-3 to TRBJ1-4, with D perhaps TRBD1 (5 bases). Germline CDR1 SGHTA, CDR2 FQGTGA. This CDR3 region has 13 residues. V lost 5 bases and J lost 8, with 12 bases in between. The CDR3 DNA follows: TGTGCCAGCAGCCAGGGAGGAAACGAAAAACTGTTTTTT. Translating it yields CASSQGGNEKLFF.

This clonotype was picked up many times. V and J are TRBV7-2 and TRBJ2-5, with D perhaps matching TRBD1 (5 bases). The V gene's germline CDR1 is SGHTA and CDR2 FQGNSA. The CDR3 is made up of 13 amino acids. Trimming removed 5 bases from V and 1 base from J, with 8 bases in between. The CDR3 bases are TGTGCCAGCAGCCGACAGTTCCAAGAGACCCAGTACTTC. Amino acids: CASSRQFQETQYF.

This clonotype was picked up many times. This chain links TRBV5-1 with TRBJ2-1; D is undetermined. Trimming took off 2 bases at V and 1 base at J, with 7 bases between the two ends. This CDR3 spans 14 amino acids. From germline, CDR1 is SGHRS and CDR2 YFSETQ. DNA for the CDR3: TGCGCCAGCAGCTTAGCGACATCCTACAATGAGCAGTTCTTC. This gives the protein CASSLATSYNEQFF.

This clonotype was observed at least ten times. The rearrangement links TRBV6-1 to TRBJ1-2, with D possibly TRBD1 on 5 matching bases. Germline values: CDR1 MNHNS, CDR2 SASEGT. The V end was cut by 1 base, the J end by 3 bases, with 6 bases between. The CDR3 consists of 13 residues. The CDR3: CASSEGRDYGYTF. The DNA for the CDR3 is TGTGCCAGCAGTGAAGGCAGGGACTATGGCTACACCTTC.

The V gene is TRBV7-2, the J gene TRBJ2-3, with unresolved D. CDR1 and CDR2 (germline): SGHTA, FQGNSA. V was cut by 1 base and J by 1 base, with 18 bases left in between. The CDR3 loop spans 18 amino acids. DNA of the CDR3: TGTGCCAGCAGCTTAGAGGGTCATTACAGTCTCCGCACAGATACGCAGTATTTT. The encoded protein is CASSLEGHYSLRTDTQYF.

This clonotype was seen many times. For the CDR3, the DNA is TGTGCCAGCAGTTCGGGGCGGGGTCAGCCCCAGCATTTT. Its protein is CASSSGRGQPQHF. The V call is TRBV2, the J call TRBJ1-5; weak D call: TRBD1 (5 bases). Deletions cut 5 bases from V and 6 bases from J, with 11 bases between. CDR3 length equals 13 residues. Germline V gene lookup returns CDR1 SNHLY and CDR2 FYNNEI.

Concerning this clonotype: At one of its ends the junction is not consistent with the germline gene, which may arise from a read error. The chain recombines TRBV12-3 or TRBV12-4 with TRBJ2-3, with D unresolved. The CDR3 loop spans 14 amino acids. CDR3 loop: CASTSLDRSDMQYF. The CDR3 DNA is TGTGCCAGCACTTCCTTGGACCGATCAGATATGCAGTATTTT.

This sequence joins TRBV18 and TRBJ1-4; D is uncertain. The CDR3 runs to 16 residues. Germline lookup yields CDR1 KGHSH and CDR2 LQKENI. V lost 3 bases to trimming and J lost 3 bases, with 14 bases between them. Written as DNA, the CDR3 is TGTGCCAGCTCACCCTTTGGAACAGCCTCTAATGAAAAACTGTTTTTT. Encoded protein: CASSPFGTASNEKLFF.

This clonotype has a handful of counts. The junction departs from germline at one end; a sequencing error may be responsible. The chain is built from TRBV2 and TRBJ2-1; the D gene is possibly TRBD2 (5 bases). The CDR3 is made up of 15 amino acids. Germline V lookup: CDR1 SNHLY, CDR2 FYNNEI. CDR3 protein: CATTEIQDSFNERFF. Written as DNA, the CDR3 is TGTGCCACCACTGAAATCCAGGACTCATTTAATGAGCGGTTCTTC.